Below, 3 T cell receptor beta chains from the same sample are listed, as sequenced in a study of blood T cells in healthy people across ages. Sample-barcoded 5' priming and a J-beta primer mix drove a second PCR of about 6 to 12 cycles. TCRdb reprocessed the 5' RACE reads with MiXCR, giving one entry per CDR3 protein. The table lists approximately 1.5 million distinct CDR3 sequences, under 55% of them singletons. Sequencing input: blood. All receptors derive from a woman aged 18-29 years in good health.

This clonotype was seen a few times. V and J are TRBV24-1 and TRBJ2-5, with 9 bases aligning to TRBD2. This CDR3 comprises 15 residues. CDR1 KGHDR and CDR2 SFDVKD come from the germline V gene. Unmatched junction bases numbered 3, after V lost 5 bases and J lost 0 bases. CDR3 region: CATSVLAGNQETQYF. The CDR3 bases are TGTGCCACCAGTGTTCTAGCGGGAAACCAAGAGACCCAGTACTTC.

The chain recombines TRBV9 with TRBJ2-3, with 7 bases fitting TRBD2. The CDR3 extends over 16 amino acids. Germline lookup yields CDR1 SGDLS and CDR2 YYNGEE. Trimming took 1 base from V and 3 from J; bases not matched to a gene: 8. DNA of the CDR3: TGTGCCAGCAGCGTACATTGGACTAGAGGGACAGATACGCAGTATTTT. Its translation: CASSVHWTRGTDTQYF. Filled out from reference TRBV9 and TRBJ2-3, the complete variable domain reads DSGVTQTPKHLITATGQRVTLRCSPRSGDLSVYWYQQSLDQGLQFLIQYYNGEERAKGNILERFSAQQFPDLHSELNLSSLELGDSALYFCASSVHWTRGTDTQYFGPGTRLTVL.

This chain uses TRBV20-1 with TRBJ1-6; D not resolved. Germline CDR1 and CDR2: DFQATT and SNEGSKA (reference sequence). The CDR3 sequence is 13 residues long. The V and J ends lost 7 bases and 6 bases respectively, with 13 bases between them. In DNA form, the CDR3 reads TGCAGTGGCAATTACCTCGGTAATTCACCCCTCCACTTT. Encoded protein: CSGNYLGNSPLHF.